Sequencing of this TCR beta chain was carried out in a study of T-cell reconstitution after alpha-beta-depleted transplantation in children. The study's findings and limits: There were some patients whose high TCRbeta diversity at day 60 came from surviving recipient T cells and thymic progenitors.

Unique molecular identifiers were incorporated during preparation of the TCRbeta library. TCRdb analysed the PCR reads with MiXCR anew, one entry per CDR3 protein. The repertoire consists of hundreds of thousands of distinct CDR3 sequences, with about an eighth occurring once and the leading ten covering 0.79%. This clonotype came up many times. Its antigen is currently unknown. The junction had 3 bases not matched to a gene; V was cut back by 0 bases and J by 5 bases. CDR1 and CDR2 from the germline V gene are KGHSH and LQKENI. CDR3 size: 14 residues. The receptor comes from a girl aged 2 to 10 with congenital amegakaryocytic thrombocytopenia, due to receive a stem cell transplant. The chain is built from TRBV18 and TRBJ2-7; 8 bases agree with TRBD2. The sequenced sample was PBMCs, obtained before TCRalphabeta/CD19-depleted stem cell transplant. The CDR3 DNA reads TGTGCCAGCTCACCACCGGTCGGGAGGGACGAGCAGTACTTC. This sequence encodes CASSPPVGRDEQYF.